This passage covers 9 T cell receptor beta chains from one sample sequenced in a study of blood T cell dynamics during melanoma immunotherapy. Stated time point: week 3, after first cycle of checkpoint inhibitor. TCRdb's table, derived via immunoSEQ multiplex PCR, lists solely in-frame clones and lacks some. The sample lists under 15,000 clones, under 95% occurring once. Specimen: effector memory CD8+ T cells from blood, collected from a patient treated with checkpoint blockade. These receptors were collected from a human donor with melanoma.

The gene calls are TRBV28 and TRBJ1-2; 7 bases fit TRBD1. V was pared by 3 bases and J by 7 bases, with 14 bases of the junction left unmatched. This CDR3 has 16 residues. Per the germline V gene, CDR1 is MDHEN and CDR2 is SYDVKM. The CDR3 DNA is TGTGCCAGCAGTTTTCAGGGGGGGGTTGGTCTATTTGGCTACACCTTC. Amino acids: CASSFQGGVGLFGYTF.

This clone occurred a few times. The V call is TRBV4-1, the J call TRBJ1-5; D remains ambiguous. CDR3 length: 12 residues. Germline loops: CDR1 MGHRA, CDR2 YSYEKL. Trimming took off 1 base at V and 5 bases at J, with 3 bases between the two ends. CDR3 sequence reads: CASSQADQPQHF. The CDR3 DNA sequence: TGCGCCAGCAGCCAAGCGGATCAGCCCCAGCATTTT.

The J gene is TRBJ1-5, the V gene TRBV19, with unresolved D. Germline V lookup: CDR1 LNHDA, CDR2 SQIVND (reference sequence). Deletions cut 1 base from V and 11 bases from J, with 15 bases between. The CDR3 totals 14 residues. CDR3 in amino acids: CASSIGSPSGTQHF. CDR3 bases: TGTGCCAGTAGTATAGGTTCCCCATCCGGGACCCAGCATTTT.

V gene TRBV27 combines with J gene TRBJ2-1; perhaps TRBD1 as D (6 bases). Germline CDR1 is MNHEY and CDR2 is SMNVEV (reference sequence). The ends were cut back, 6 bases at V and 0 bases at J, with 12 bases in the middle. The CDR3 is made up of 15 amino acids. The CDR3 DNA reads as TGTGCCAGCAGCCTGGGGGCAAGCTCCTACAATGAGCAGTTCTTC. Translating gives CASSLGASSYNEQFF.

The chain joins TRBV6-5 to TRBJ1-2; TRBD1 is a possible D gene (5 bases). The CDR3 loop spans 15 amino acids. The V and J ends lost 4 bases and 2 bases respectively, with 14 bases between them. Per the germline V gene, CDR1 is MNHEY and CDR2 is SVGAGI. CDR3 nucleotides: TGTGCCAGCAGTTCCGGTCTCGCAGGGAACTATGGCTACACCTTC. Protein sequence: CASSSGLAGNYGYTF.

The chain is built from TRBV19 and TRBJ2-5, with TRBD1 matching over 9 bases. Germline values: CDR1 LNHDA, CDR2 SQIVND (reference sequence). V trimming: 6 bases; J trimming: 2 bases; junction bases outside the gene matches: 4. The CDR3 is 14 residues long. CDR3 sequence (DNA): TGTGCCAGTAGAGAGACAGGGGGGCAAGAGACCCAGTACTTC. It codes for CASRETGGQETQYF.

The CDR3 protein is CASSVGGGSGYGYTF. In DNA form, the CDR3 reads TGTGCCAGCAGCGTAGGGGGGGGCTCAGGGTATGGCTACACCTTC. This chain joins TRBV9 and TRBJ1-2, with D possibly being TRBD1 (6 bases). The germline gives CDR1 SGDLS, CDR2 YYNGEE. The V end was cut by 0 bases, the J end by 5 bases, with 14 bases between. The CDR3 has 15 residues.

The V call is TRBV9, the J call TRBJ2-5; 7 nucleotides match TRBD2. After removal of 3 bases from V and 2 bases from J, the junction contained 7 bases not matched to a gene. CDR1 is SGDLS, CDR2 YYNGEE, per germline. This CDR3 is 15 amino acids long. The CDR3 sequence: CASSATSSQQETQYF. Here the CDR3 DNA reads TGTGCCAGCAGCGCGACTAGCAGCCAACAAGAGACCCAGTACTTC.

J is TRBJ1-1 and V is TRBV7-9; D gene unclear. The germline V and J ends were trimmed by 3 bases and 4 bases, with 12 bases remaining between them. Looked up from germline, CDR1 is SEHNR and CDR2 is FQNEAQ (reference sequence). The CDR3 extends over 14 amino acids. CDR3 sequence (DNA): TGTGCCAGCAGCTTTTTAGAGCGCGGCACTGAAGCTTTCTTT. Protein: CASSFLERGTEAFF.